One and the same sample provided the 2 T cell receptor beta chains below, sequenced in a study of shared clonotypes between healthy human individuals. Libraries were prepared by immunoSEQ multiplex PCR; TCRdb keeps only in-frame clonotypes and omits some of them. The sample consists of roughly 890,000 clones, over 90% of them appearing once. CD8 cells regarded as naive lacked CD45RO, were positively chosen for CCR7, and omitted terminally differentiated effector memory CD45RA+ cells. Material for sequencing was naive CD8+ T cells sorted from blood. The receptors come from a man aged 25-40 years in good health.

In the case of this clone: Other DNA sequences in the same sample also yield this CDR3. The CDR3 here is CASSSLAGGNTGELFF. The CDR3 DNA follows: TGTGCCAGCAGCTCCCTAGCGGGAGGGAACACCGGGGAGCTGTTTTTT. The chain couples TRBV7-9 to TRBJ2-2; 11 bases map to TRBD2. J gave up 1 base and V 4 bases, and 2 bases lay outside the gene matches. This CDR3 comprises 16 residues. The germline V gene encodes CDR1 SEHNR and CDR2 FQNEAQ (reference sequence).

This clone was seen a few times. Within the sample, other DNA sequences also encode this same CDR3. J is TRBJ1-4 and V is TRBV5-6, with D possibly matching TRBD1 (6 bases). The CDR3 covers 14 residues. Trimming shortened V by 0 bases and J by 4 bases, and 7 bases separated the two germline ends. Germline V lookup: CDR1 SGHDT, CDR2 YYEEEE. This CDR3 reads CASSLAGDNEKLFF. The CDR3 DNA is TGTGCCAGCAGCTTGGCAGGGGATAATGAAAAACTGTTTTTT.